This T cell receptor (beta chain) is drawn from a study of T cells expressing NK-cell markers. TCRdb reanalyzed the 5' RACE reads, giving one entry per CDR3 protein sequence and no DNA. The sample totals some 600,000 distinct CDR3 sequences; its top ten clones hold 3% to 4.5%. The CDR3 is made up of 18 amino acids. CDR1 is DFQATT, CDR2 SNEGSKA, per germline (reference sequence). The chain joins TRBV20-1 to TRBJ2-1; the D call of TRBD2 rests on TCRdb alone, since no DNA is present to check it. The source of this sequence is a young man in good health. Sequencing was performed on blood T cells: a sorted CD56 or NKG2C T cell subset, CD4+ or CD8+ T cells, or bulk PBMC T cells (not recorded which). The CDR3 reads CSARDRPSGGGSYNEQFF.